The present T cell receptor (beta chain) was sequenced within a study of CD8 T cells in ankylosing spondylitis. The authors made TCR beta libraries by quantitative 5'-RACE with molecular barcodes. Each CDR3 protein is one row after TCRdb ran MiXCR on the 5' RACE reads. The sample lists roughly 100,000 distinct CDR3 sequences; less than 25% were seen once. Germline lookup yields CDR1 MNHNY and CDR2 SVGAGI (reference sequence). The V end was cut by 0 bases, the J end by 9 bases, with 9 bases between. This CDR3 spans 12 amino acids. This clonotype was observed a few times. The antigen is unknown. Study-wide points: Some of these motif variants have turned up before, in reports on reactive arthritis synovial fluid and blood. Characteristic of ankylosing spondylitis blood, it appeared, was a TCR beta motif comprising several highly homologous variants. It was reported that disease-linked clones were significantly enriched in matched ankylosing spondylitis synovial fluid.

The sequenced sample was synovial fluid, either unsorted or a sorted T cell fraction (not recorded which). This clonotype was obtained from a male donor with ankylosing spondylitis. The rearrangement links TRBV6-6 to TRBJ2-7, with unresolved D. The CDR3 loop reads CASSYSAEGQYF. The CDR3 DNA follows: TGTGCCAGCAGTTACTCTGCGGAAGGGCAGTACTTC.